This T cell receptor (beta chain) was identified during a study of T-cell memory formation after mild COVID-19 (dated by TCRdb to about 2021). Concerning the study at large: TCR sequence clusters from the two donors were found to be largely donor specific. T-cell clones expanding and contracting after mild COVID-19 in two donors were tracked by longitudinal TCRalpha and TCRbeta repertoire sequencing. The cohort comprised two young, previously healthy adult volunteers, one female and one male. Paper-wide results and their limitations: The study covered only two mild cases, and larger cohorts including severe cases with pre-infection samples were considered necessary. SARS-CoV-2 specificity of the second-wave clones peaking on day 37 was not confirmed. Balanced CD4/CD8 phenotypes were observed for clones contracting from day 15 to 85, whereas a bias towards CD4+ was observed for a second wave of clones expanding from day 15 to 37. Some responding clones were detected in pre-infection memory, suggesting pre-existing cross-reactive memory T cells joined the SARS-CoV-2 response. Contracting CD4+ clones were located mainly in the CM and EM memory subsets, whereas CD8+ clones were found to be enriched in EMRA.

A few counts support this clonotype. Its specific antigen is unknown. No quality values exist for individual bases; no much larger clone is one base distant. Ficoll-Paque density gradient centrifugation was used to isolate PBMCs. For sequencing, an Illumina NovaSeq 6000 was employed. TCRalpha and TCRbeta cDNA libraries were built by 5'RACE with constant-segment primers, adding sample barcodes and unique molecular identifiers. RNA was extracted from every sample with Trizol reagent. The libraries were amplified in two PCR steps, and the second step added a second sample barcode and Illumina TruSeq adapters. Sequencing of libraries was performed on an Illumina NovaSeq with 2 x 150 bp paired-end reads. As for the authors' bioinformatics: Demultiplexing of reads and collapsing into UMI-guided consensus sequences were performed with migec v1.2.7. Using mixcr v2.1.11, the UMI consensuses were aligned to TRA and TRB V and J templates and assembled into clonotypes. A clonotype was counted as expanded or contracted only when both edgeR and NoisET called the clonotype significant, with the noise models trained on biological replicates. edgeR calls used a false discovery rate-adjusted p below 0.01 and a log2 fold-change threshold of 1. As an exploratory analysis of dynamics, max-normalized trajectories of the 1000 most abundant clonotypes were examined by PCA with hierarchical clustering. Separately sequenced CD4+ and CD8+ repertoires were used to assign a CD4 or CD8 phenotype to each responding clone. TCRdb's own reprocessing of the public reads used fastp at Q25 and MiXCR and kept productive beta chains. Each entry merges the rows of one CDR3 protein and shows their most common DNA and genes. The V and J calls were determined by TCRdb, not by the authors. Across this sample there are about 410,000 distinct CDR3 sequences, with under 25% seen only once. Jointly, the top ten make up about an eighth of the sample.

Trimming leaves V shorter by 0 bases and J shorter by 2 bases, with the junction holding 8 bases beyond the gene matches. The CDR3 has 17 amino acids, counting the end cysteine and phenylalanine. Here the CDR3 DNA is all that survives: 51 bases in frame from base 1. CDR1 and CDR2 (DFQATT, SNEGSKA) derive from the germline V gene (reference sequence). The sample was PBMCs or a T cell subset sorted from them (not recorded which). This clonotype was sampled from an adult woman who had mild COVID-19 (a few samples of this study predate the infection). The sample titles of this study are shuffled in the database, so cell type and time point are left out; the donor was told from shared clones. The chain was built from TRBV20-1 and TRBJ2-2, with 8 middle bases fitting TRBD1. CDR3 loop: CSAREISTGANTGELFF. The DNA reads TGCAGTGCTAGAGAGATTTCGACAGGGGCCAACACCGGGGAGCTGTTTTTT.